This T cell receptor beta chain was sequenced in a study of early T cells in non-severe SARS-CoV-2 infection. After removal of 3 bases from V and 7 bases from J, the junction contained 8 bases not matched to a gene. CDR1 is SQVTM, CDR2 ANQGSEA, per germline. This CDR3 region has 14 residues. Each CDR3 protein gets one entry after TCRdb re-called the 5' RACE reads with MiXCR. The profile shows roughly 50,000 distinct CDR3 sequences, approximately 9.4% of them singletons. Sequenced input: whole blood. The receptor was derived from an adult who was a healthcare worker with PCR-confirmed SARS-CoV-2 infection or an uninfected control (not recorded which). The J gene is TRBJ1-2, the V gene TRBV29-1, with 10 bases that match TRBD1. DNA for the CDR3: TGCAGCGTTGACGGGGACAGGGGAGGGCTTGGCTACACCTTC. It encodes CSVDGDRGGLGYTF.